These T cell receptor beta chains were read from a single sample in a study of PD-1 blockade in classical Hodgkin lymphoma. Assay: immunoSEQ multiplex PCR; the TCRdb copy retains only in-frame clones and omits some. The top ten hold 10% to 13% of the sample, which has over 60,000 clones, about 90% seen once. The sample here was peripheral blood mononuclear cells (PBMCs), taken before the fourth cycle of nivolumab. These receptors originate from a human donor with classical Hodgkin lymphoma. Each CDR3 is given with its conserved first and last residue. A D gene is named only where the DNA matches it firmly. Size is omitted from some rows. Given values are once, few, many or a class for expanded clones.

v_call	j_call	d_call	clone_size	cdr3_nt	cdr3_aa
TRBV5-4	TRBJ2-2	.	.	TGTGCCAGCAGCTTGCTACTCACCGGGGAGCTGTTTTTT	CASSLLLTGELFF
TRBV5-4	TRBJ2-1	.	.	TGTGCCAGCAGCTTCCTAGCCACCAATGAGCAGTTCTTC	CASSFLATNEQFF
TRBV27	TRBJ2-7	.	.	TGTGCCAGCAGTTTACCGGACCGCGAGCAGTACTTC	CASSLPDREQYF
TRBV16	TRBJ2-5	.	.	TGTGCCAGCAGCCACAAAGAGACCCAGTACTTC	CASSHKETQYF
TRBV27	TRBJ2-5	TRBD2	.	TGTGCCAGCAGGCTAACCTCAACTAGCGGGGGGGGAGAGACCCAGTACTTC	CASRLTSTSGGGETQYF
TRBV6-1	TRBJ1-2	.	.	TGTGCCAGCAGTGAAGCGCCCGGCAATGGCTACACCTTC	CASSEAPGNGYTF
TRBV18	TRBJ1-5	.	.	TGTGCCAGCTCGCCTACAGGGCGCCTCCAGCCCCAGCATTTT	CASSPTGRLQPQHF
TRBV7-2	TRBJ2-7	TRBD2	.	TGTGCCAGCAGCTACGGAGCGGGGGGCGCGTACGAGCAGTACTTC	CASSYGAGGAYEQYF
TRBV4-1	TRBJ2-1	.	.	TGCGCCAGCAGCCATAATCTGGGGAGCTCCTACAATGAGCAGTTCTTC	CASSHNLGSSYNEQFF
TRBV7-7	TRBJ2-5	TRBD2	.	TGTGCTAGCAGCTCCGGGACTAGTCACGAGACCCAGTACTTC	CASSSGTSHETQYF
TRBV7-9	TRBJ2-1	.	.	TGTGCCAGCACCCCATCGGGACGGGGGAATTACAATGAGCAGTTCTTC	CASTPSGRGNYNEQFF
TRBV18	TRBJ2-1	.	.	TGTGCCAGCTCACCAGCATACAATGAGCAGTTCTTC	CASSPAYNEQFF
TRBV19	TRBJ2-5	.	.	TGTGCCAGTAGTATAGTAGGGCACCGAGAGACCCAGTACTTC	CASSIVGHRETQYF
TRBV5-6	TRBJ2-5	.	.	TGTGCCAGCAGCTTGGTTCGATCAGTTGGGGAGACCCAGTACTTC	CASSLVRSVGETQYF
TRBV29-1	TRBJ1-4	.	.	TGCAGCGTTATGGATTCTTGGGATGAAAAACTGTTTTTT	CSVMDSWDEKLFF
TRBV10-2	TRBJ2-5	TRBD2	.	TGCGCCAGCAGTGGCCCTTCACGGGGGGGACAAGAGACCCAGTACTTC	CASSGPSRGGQETQYF
TRBV30	TRBJ1-5	.	few	TGTGCCTGGAGCCCCGGGACCGTGCTACATTTT	CAWSPGTVLHF
TRBV25-1	TRBJ1-4	.	.	TGTGCCAGCAGGGCCGGCTCGGCGGGCACTAATGAAAAACTGTTTTTT	CASRAGSAGTNEKLFF
TRBV6-6	TRBJ1-6	.	.	TGTGCCAGCAGACCCCTTAATTCACCCCTCCACTTT	CASRPLNSPLHF
TRBV7-9	TRBJ2-3	TRBD2	.	TGTGCCAGCAGCTCAGAGAGCGGGGGGACAGATACGCAGTATTTT	CASSSESGGTDTQYF
TRBV27	TRBJ2-2	.	once	TGTGCCAGCAGTTGGGGGGCCACCGGGGAGCTGTTTTTT	CASSWGATGELFF
TRBV19	TRBJ1-2	TRBD1	.	TGTGCCAGTAGTCTACGACAGGGGATCATTAACTATGGCTACACCTTC	CASSLRQGIINYGYTF
TRBV19	TRBJ2-1	.	.	TGTGCCAGTAGTATGGGGGGTGAGCAGTTCTTC	CASSMGGEQFF
TRBV6-5	TRBJ2-1	TRBD1	.	TGTGCCAGCAGCGTCGGGACAGACCTCAATGAGCAGTTCTTC	CASSVGTDLNEQFF
TRBV7-9	TRBJ1-1	.	.	TGTGCCAGCAGCTGGGACCTCCCTGGGGCTGAAGCTTTCTTT	CASSWDLPGAEAFF
TRBV7-9	TRBJ2-7	.	.	TGTGCCAGCAGCGGACTACAGGGGACCAGTCCCTACGAGCAGTACTTC	CASSGLQGTSPYEQYF
TRBV7-2	TRBJ2-5	.	.	TGTGCCAGCAGCTTAGTGGGTCCAGCGACCCAGTACTTC	CASSLVGPATQYF
TRBV6-1	TRBJ1-2	.	once	TGTGCCAGCAGTGAAAGGGTGGGGAGGGACACGATTAATGGCTACACCTTC	CASSERVGRDTINGYTF
TRBV27	TRBJ1-1	TRBD1	.	TGTGCCAGCAGTTTGGGCCGAGGGGGCGTGGGGGACACTGAAGCTTTCTTT	CASSLGRGGVGDTEAFF
TRBV6-5	TRBJ1-2	TRBD1	.	TGTGCCAGCAGTCAAACCACAGGGGAGGGTCACGGCTACACCTTC	CASSQTTGEGHGYTF
TRBV2	TRBJ1-1	TRBD1	.	TGTGCCAGACTACAGGGGGCGAATGAAGCTTTCTTT	CARLQGANEAFF
TRBV5-1	TRBJ1-5	TRBD1	.	TGCGCCAGCAGCCGAACTCCGACAGGGTTGGCCGGTGGCAATCAGCCCCAGCATTTT	CASSRTPTGLAGGNQPQHF
TRBV27	TRBJ2-5	TRBD2	.	TGTGCCAGCAGTTTTAAGGCCGGGACTAGCGGGCAGACCCAGTACTTC	CASSFKAGTSGQTQYF
TRBV4-1	TRBJ2-1	.	.	TGCGCCAGCACCCGATCCCCAGGAGGGGATGAGCAGTTCTTC	CASTRSPGGDEQFF
TRBV5-4	TRBJ1-1	.	.	TGTGCCAGCAGCTTGGGCACTGAAGCTTTCTTT	CASSLGTEAFF
TRBV19	TRBJ2-3	TRBD1	.	TGTGCCAGTGAGGACAGGGGCCACACAGATACGCAGTATTTT	CASEDRGHTDTQYF
TRBV18	TRBJ2-3	.	.	TGTGCCAGCTCACTCGTAGCAGTGGGGAACACAGATACGCAGTATTTT	CASSLVAVGNTDTQYF
TRBV7-2	TRBJ2-7	.	.	TGTGCCAGCAGCCCAGGGGGGGTGGGTTACTACGAGCAGTACTTC	CASSPGGVGYYEQYF
TRBV28	TRBJ2-3	TRBD2	.	TGTGCCAGCAGTGTCATAGCGGGGGTTAGGACAGATACGCAGTATTTT	CASSVIAGVRTDTQYF